This entry describes one T cell receptor (beta chain). As yet, its antigen is unknown. The same CDR3 can be traced to other DNA sequences in this sample. Germline CDR1 reads ENHRY; CDR2 reads SYGVKD. The CDR3 runs to 12 residues. V was shortened by 5 bases and J by 6 bases, with 8 bases between the two germline ends. Assay: immunoSEQ multiplex PCR; the TCRdb copy retains only in-frame clones and omits some. There are roughly 2 million clones in the sample; approximately 96% occur only once, and 0.1% to 0.15% lies in the top ten. This sample was included in a study of shared clonotypes between healthy human individuals. In the study overall: For every donor, three CD4 naive, three CD4 memory, two CD8 naive and one CD8 memory plates were used.

CD4+ cells were split into CD45RA+ naive and CD45RA-negative memory subsets. Notes on the study in general: Naive subsets, compared against memory subsets, generally had larger estimated richness values.

The sequence came from a man between 18 and 35 years old in good health. Sample: naive CD4+ T cells sorted from blood. As to subset: CD45RA+ positively selected. V and J are TRBV10-3 and TRBJ2-1, with D tentatively TRBD2 (5 bases). The CDR3 DNA sequence: TGTGCCATCAGTCCCACTAGCAATGAGCAGTTCTTC. This codes for CAISPTSNEQFF.